The following is a TCR beta chain sequence with its context. The target antigen is unknown. Germline CDR1 reads MNHEY; CDR2 reads SVGAGI. This CDR3 is built from 15 residues. V lost 6 bases, J lost 2 bases, and 5 bases stayed unmatched. Assay used: immunoSEQ multiplex PCR; TCRdb lists only in-frame clones, some missing. The data show about 34,000 clones, with none appearing a single time. This specimen belongs to a study of T cells after posttransplantation cyclophosphamide. General study points: Skin or GI-infiltrating T cells shared few TRB sequences with blood.

The sequence derives from a woman aged 45-65 years in good health and a related stem cell transplant donor. Sequencing was done on a sample of PBMCs. The chain is built from TRBV6-5 and TRBJ2-3; TRBD2 matches 10 bases. The DNA for the CDR3 is TGTGCCAGCAGCTCGAGCGGGAGGGACACAGATACGCAGTATTTT. Its translation is CASSSSGRDTDTQYF.